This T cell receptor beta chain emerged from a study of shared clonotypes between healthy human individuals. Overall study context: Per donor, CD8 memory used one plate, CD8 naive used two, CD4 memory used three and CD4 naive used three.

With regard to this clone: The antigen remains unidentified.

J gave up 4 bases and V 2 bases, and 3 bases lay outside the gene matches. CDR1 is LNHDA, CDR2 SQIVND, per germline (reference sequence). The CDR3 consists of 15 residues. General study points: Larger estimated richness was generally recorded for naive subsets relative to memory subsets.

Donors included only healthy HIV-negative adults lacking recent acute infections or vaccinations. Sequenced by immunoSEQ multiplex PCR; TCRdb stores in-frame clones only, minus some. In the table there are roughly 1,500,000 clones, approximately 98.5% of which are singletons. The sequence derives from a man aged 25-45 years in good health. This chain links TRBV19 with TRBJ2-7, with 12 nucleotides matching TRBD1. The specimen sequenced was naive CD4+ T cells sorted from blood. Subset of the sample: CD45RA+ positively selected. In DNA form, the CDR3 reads TGTGCCAGTAGTATACCGGGACAGGGGGCTTACGAGCAGTACTTC. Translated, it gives CASSIPGQGAYEQYF.